The 18 T cell receptor beta chains below all came from one sample that was sequenced in a study of blood T cell repertoires in COVID-19. Data came from immunoSEQ multiplex PCR; TCRdb stores just in-frame clones and leaves some out. The sample has around 120,000 clones; around 76% are singletons. Sequencing was performed on peripheral blood. The receptors originated from a man in his 70s with acute or convalescent COVID-19.

This clone was observed many times. The chain combines TRBV11-2 with TRBJ1-2; D ambiguous. The CDR3 is made up of 13 amino acids. Germline V lookup: CDR1 SGHAT, CDR2 FQNNGV. V was trimmed by 8 bases and J by 3 bases, leaving 13 bases between them. The CDR3 loop is CASSPPADYGYTF. The CDR3 DNA is TGTGCCAGCTCCCCCCCCGCGGACTATGGCTACACCTTC.

CDR3 DNA: TGCAGTGCTAGTCGGCAGGGAAGTAACGTCGGGGAGCTGTTTTTT. Translation: CSASRQGSNVGELFF. The chain is built from TRBV20-1 and TRBJ2-2, with D perhaps TRBD1 (5 bases). The CDR3 length is 15 residues. Germline values: CDR1 DFQATT, CDR2 SNEGSKA (reference sequence). V was cut by 3 bases and J by 7 bases, with 18 bases left in between.

The chain couples TRBV7-8 to TRBJ1-1; D call uncertain. The CDR3 is 14 residues long. V was pared by 5 bases and J by 7 bases, with 17 bases between. Germline V CDR1 and CDR2: SGHVS, FQNEAQ. In DNA form, the CDR3 reads TGTGCCAGCAGCGTAGGTTGGGCGCAGGATGAAGCTTTCTTT. Translated: CASSVGWAQDEAFF. The whole variable domain, filled in from reference TRBV7-8 and TRBJ1-1, reads GAGVSQSPRYKVAKRGQDVALRCDPISGHVSLFWYQQALGQGPEFLTYFQNEAQLDKSGLPSDRFFAERPEGSVSTLKIQRTQQEDSAVYLCASSVGWAQDEAFFGQGTRLTVV.

J is TRBJ2-3 and V is TRBV5-1, with D possibly being TRBD2 (6 bases). V lost 2 bases to trimming and J lost 0 bases, with 10 bases between them. The CDR3 covers 15 residues. The V gene's germline CDR1 is SGHRS and CDR2 YFSETQ. CDR3 bases: TGCGCCAGCAGCTTCGGACTAACTAGCACAGATACGCAGTATTTT. It yields the protein CASSFGLTSTDTQYF.

This clone showed up just once. The rearrangement joins TRBV7-6 to TRBJ2-2; 13 bases match TRBD2. Germline lookup yields CDR1 SGHVS and CDR2 FNYEAQ. The CDR3 sequence is 16 residues long. Trimming at V came to 3 bases and at J to 7 bases, leaving 5 bases not matched to a gene. CDR3: CASSFLLAGGIGELFF. The CDR3 DNA reads TGTGCCAGCAGCTTCCTACTAGCGGGGGGGATCGGGGAGCTGTTTTTT.

The chain joins TRBV5-4 to TRBJ2-7; 9 nucleotides agree with TRBD1. The CDR3 totals 16 residues. The V gene's germline CDR1 is SGHNT and CDR2 YYREEE (reference sequence). Losses at the gene ends were 4 bases for V and 4 bases for J; bases not matched to a gene: 12. This CDR3 is CASSEKPGTGRYEQYF. CDR3 nucleotides: TGTGCCAGCAGCGAAAAACCCGGGACAGGGAGGTACGAGCAGTACTTC.

This clone was picked up one time. This sequence joins TRBV10-3 and TRBJ1-2, with a possible D match to TRBD1 (6 bases). Trimming removed 2 bases from V and 2 bases from J, with 9 bases in between. CDR1 and CDR2 (germline): ENHRY, SYGVKD. The CDR3 extends over 14 amino acids. CDR3 sequence: CAISETDRNYGYTF. In DNA form, the CDR3 reads TGTGCCATCAGTGAGACGGACAGAAACTATGGCTACACCTTC.

V usage is TRBV9 and J usage is TRBJ1-6; 9 positions match TRBD1. The junction had 2 bases not matched to a gene; V was cut back by 0 bases and J by 7 bases. CDR3 length: 15 residues. The V gene's germline CDR1 is SGDLS and CDR2 YYNGEE. CDR3 sequence (DNA): TGTGCCAGCAGCGTAGGGGACAGGGCGAATTCACCCCTCCACTTT. This translates into CASSVGDRANSPLHF.

This sequence joins TRBV7-2 and TRBJ1-5; D is unclear. CDR1 and CDR2 (germline): SGHTA, FQGNSA. The CDR3 length is 18 residues. V lost 1 base and J lost 0, with 16 bases in between. Here the CDR3 DNA reads TGTGCCAGCAGCTTAGTGACGGGGAGGTCAAATAGCAATCAGCCCCAGCATTTT. It translates to CASSLVTGRSNSNQPQHF.

This clone has just a few counts. The rearrangement links TRBV12-5 to TRBJ1-1; possibly TRBD1 for D (5 bases). Trimming left V 7 bases short and J 3 bases short, with 18 bases between. Germline V gives CDR1 LGHNT, CDR2 FRNRAP. The CDR3 has 15 amino acids. CDR3 bases: TGTGCTAGTGCTCCCTGGGGGGGAGGGGACACTGAAGCTTTCTTT. This sequence encodes CASAPWGGGDTEAFF. The full variable domain, in which reference TRBV12-5 and TRBJ1-1 provide the parts outside the CDR3, is DARVTQTPRHKVTEMGQEVTMRCQPILGHNTVFWYRQTMMQGLELLAYFRNRAPLDDSGMPKDRFSAEMPDATLATLKIQPSEPRDSAVYFCASAPWGGGDTEAFFGQGTRLTVV.

This chain joins TRBV6-5 and TRBJ2-7; tentatively, D is TRBD2 (5 bases). CDR3 size: 13 residues. V was cut by 6 bases and J by 7 bases, with 16 bases left in between. Germline lookup yields CDR1 MNHEY and CDR2 SVGAGI. CDR3 sequence (DNA): TGTGCCAGCAGATATGGGAGTTCGTTGGAGCAGTACTTC. Amino acids: CASRYGSSLEQYF.

This chain joins TRBV6-6 and TRBJ1-2; tentative D call: TRBD1 (5 bases). V lost 4 bases to trimming and J lost 3 bases, with 6 bases between them. Germline CDR1 reads MNHNY; CDR2 reads SVGAGI (reference sequence). CDR3 size: 12 residues. The CDR3 sequence is CASSSGDYGYTF. The CDR3 nucleotides are TGTGCCAGCAGTTCGGGGGACTATGGCTACACCTTC.

The chain joins TRBV12-3 or TRBV12-4 to TRBJ1-1; D possibly corresponds to TRBD1 (5 bases). The CDR3 contains 13 residues. Trimming removed 9 bases from V and 6 bases from J, with 17 bases in between. This CDR3 is CASREVGGAEAFF. The CDR3, as DNA: TGTGCCAGTAGAGAGGTGGGGGGGGCTGAAGCTTTCTTT.

This clone was seen a few times. V gene TRBV3-1 (or the pseudogene TRBV3-2) combines with J gene TRBJ1-2; D is uncertain. The V gene's germline CDR1 is LGHDT and CDR2 YNNKEL (reference sequence). Trimming pared 0 bases from V and 5 bases from J, leaving 28 bases between. The CDR3 has 20 amino acids. The CDR3 loop reads CASSQDRKSRISGPSYGYTF. The DNA of the CDR3 is TGTGCCAGCAGCCAAGATCGCAAGTCACGGATATCAGGCCCCTCTTATGGCTACACCTTC.

This chain connects TRBV21-1 to TRBJ2-5; the table gives TRBD1 as D, unverified against the DNA. TRBV21-1 is a listed pseudogene. The CDR3 has 19 amino acids. The CDR3 nucleotides are TGTGCCAGCAGCAAAGTCTATACGGAGGACAGGGATCACCAAGAGACCCAGTACTTC. Its translation is CASSKVYTEDRDHQETQYF.

This clone was observed many times. This chain links TRBV19 with TRBJ1-5; 7 bases fit TRBD1. This CDR3 has 15 amino acids. Germline trimming cut 6 bases from V and 3 bases from J; bases unmatched to any gene: 8. In germline, CDR1 is LNHDA, CDR2 SQIVND (reference sequence). CDR3 loop: CASRRQDRFNQPQHF. The CDR3 DNA reads TGTGCCAGTAGGCGACAGGACAGGTTCAATCAGCCCCAGCATTTT.

The chain links TRBV20-1 to TRBJ2-1; TRBD1 might be the D (6 bases). There are 11 residues in the CDR3. Deletions cut 6 bases from V and 9 bases from J, with 12 bases between. Germline V gene lookup returns CDR1 DFQATT and CDR2 SNEGSKA (reference sequence). The CDR3 DNA is TGCAGTGCCCACAGGGATATTGAGCAGTTCTTC. This translates into CSAHRDIEQFF.

The chain links TRBV4-3 to TRBJ1-2; TRBD1 aligns across 8 bases. CDR3 size: 14 residues. V was clipped by 4 bases and J by 2 bases; unmatched bases: 3. CDR1 is LGHNA, CDR2 YSLEER, per germline. For the CDR3, the DNA is TGCGCCAGCAGCCCTAGACAGGGGAACTATGGCTACACCTTC. This gives the protein CASSPRQGNYGYTF.